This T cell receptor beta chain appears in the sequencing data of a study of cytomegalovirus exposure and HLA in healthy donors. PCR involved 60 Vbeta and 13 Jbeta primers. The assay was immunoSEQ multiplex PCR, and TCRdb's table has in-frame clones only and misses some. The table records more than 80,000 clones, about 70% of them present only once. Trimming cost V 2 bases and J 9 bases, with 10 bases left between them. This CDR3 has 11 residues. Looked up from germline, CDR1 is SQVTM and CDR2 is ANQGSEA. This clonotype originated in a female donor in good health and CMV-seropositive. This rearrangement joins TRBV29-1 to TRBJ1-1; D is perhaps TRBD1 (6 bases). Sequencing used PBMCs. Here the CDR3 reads CSVETQGKAFF. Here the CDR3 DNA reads TGCAGCGTTGAAACCCAGGGGAAAGCTTTCTTT.